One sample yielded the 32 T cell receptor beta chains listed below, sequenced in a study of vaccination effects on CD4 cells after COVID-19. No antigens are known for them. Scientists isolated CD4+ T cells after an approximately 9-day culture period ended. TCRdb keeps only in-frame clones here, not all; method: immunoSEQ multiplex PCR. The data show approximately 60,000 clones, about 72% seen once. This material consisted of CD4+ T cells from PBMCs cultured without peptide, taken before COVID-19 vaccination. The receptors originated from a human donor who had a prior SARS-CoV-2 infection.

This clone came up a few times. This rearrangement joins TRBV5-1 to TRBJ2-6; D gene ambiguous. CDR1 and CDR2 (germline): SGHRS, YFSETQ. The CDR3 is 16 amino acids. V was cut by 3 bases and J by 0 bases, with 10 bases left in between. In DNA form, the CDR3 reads TGCGCCAGCAGCTCTTTGCAACCCTCTGGGGCCAACGTCCTGACTTTC. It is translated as CASSSLQPSGANVLTF.

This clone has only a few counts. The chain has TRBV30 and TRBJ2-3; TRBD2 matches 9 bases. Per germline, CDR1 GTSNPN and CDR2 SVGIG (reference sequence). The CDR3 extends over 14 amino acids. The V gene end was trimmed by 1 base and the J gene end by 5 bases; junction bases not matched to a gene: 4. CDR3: CAWSGRGGVDTQYF. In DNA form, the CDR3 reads TGTGCCTGGAGTGGGCGCGGGGGGGTAGATACGCAGTATTTT.

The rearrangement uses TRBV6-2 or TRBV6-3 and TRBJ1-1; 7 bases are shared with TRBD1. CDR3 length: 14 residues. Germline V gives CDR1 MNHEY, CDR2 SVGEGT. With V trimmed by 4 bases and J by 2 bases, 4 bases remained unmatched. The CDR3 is CASSSYRGNTEAFF. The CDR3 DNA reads TGTGCCAGCAGTTCGTACAGGGGTAACACTGAAGCTTTCTTT.

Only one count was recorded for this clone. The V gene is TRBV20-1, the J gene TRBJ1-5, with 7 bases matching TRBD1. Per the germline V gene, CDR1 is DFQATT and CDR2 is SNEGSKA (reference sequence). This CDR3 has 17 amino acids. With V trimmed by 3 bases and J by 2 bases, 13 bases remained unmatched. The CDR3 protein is CSASWAVEGAGNQPQHF. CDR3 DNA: TGCAGTGCTAGTTGGGCCGTGGAGGGGGCAGGCAATCAGCCCCAGCATTTT.

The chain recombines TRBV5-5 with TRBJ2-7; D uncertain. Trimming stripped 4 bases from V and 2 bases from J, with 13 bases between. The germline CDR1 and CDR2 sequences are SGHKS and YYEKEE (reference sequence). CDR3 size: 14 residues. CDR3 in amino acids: CASSPPTEAYEQYF. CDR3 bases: TGTGCCAGCAGCCCGCCGACTGAAGCCTACGAGCAGTACTTC.

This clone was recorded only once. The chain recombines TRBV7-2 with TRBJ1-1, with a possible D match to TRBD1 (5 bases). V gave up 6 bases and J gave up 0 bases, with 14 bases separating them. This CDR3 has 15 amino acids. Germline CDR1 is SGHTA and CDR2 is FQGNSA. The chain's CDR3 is CASRGGWQMNTEAFF. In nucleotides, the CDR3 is TGTGCCAGCAGGGGGGGATGGCAAATGAACACTGAAGCTTTCTTT.

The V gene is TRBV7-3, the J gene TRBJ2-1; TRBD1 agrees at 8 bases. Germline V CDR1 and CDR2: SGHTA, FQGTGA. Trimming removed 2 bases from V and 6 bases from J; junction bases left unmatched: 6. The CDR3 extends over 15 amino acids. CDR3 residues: CASSLPGGAGNEQFF. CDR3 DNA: TGTGCCAGCAGCTTACCAGGGGGCGCCGGCAATGAGCAGTTCTTC. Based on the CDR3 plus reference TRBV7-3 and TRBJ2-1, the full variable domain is GAGVSQTPSNKVTEKGKYVELRCDPISGHTALYWYRQSLGQGPEFLIYFQGTGAADDSGLPNDRFFAVRPEGSVSTLKIQRTERGDSAVYLCASSLPGGAGNEQFFGPGTRLTVL.

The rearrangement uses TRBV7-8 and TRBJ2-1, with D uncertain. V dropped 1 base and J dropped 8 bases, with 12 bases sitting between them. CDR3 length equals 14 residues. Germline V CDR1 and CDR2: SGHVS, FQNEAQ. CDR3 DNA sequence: TGTGCCAGCAGCTTAGTCCCTCCGGGTCATGAGCAGTTCTTC. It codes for CASSLVPPGHEQFF.

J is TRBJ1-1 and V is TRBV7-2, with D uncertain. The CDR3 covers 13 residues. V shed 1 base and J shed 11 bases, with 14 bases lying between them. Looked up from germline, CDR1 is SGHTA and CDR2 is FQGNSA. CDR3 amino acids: CASSLVAEVGAFF. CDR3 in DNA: TGTGCCAGCAGCTTAGTGGCAGAGGTGGGCGCTTTCTTT.

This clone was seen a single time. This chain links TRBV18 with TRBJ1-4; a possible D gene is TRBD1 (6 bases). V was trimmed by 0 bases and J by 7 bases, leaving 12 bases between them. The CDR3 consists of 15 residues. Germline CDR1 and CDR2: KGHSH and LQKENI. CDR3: CASSPPWTDGEKLFF. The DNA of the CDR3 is TGTGCCAGCTCACCACCGTGGACAGACGGTGAAAAACTGTTTTTT.

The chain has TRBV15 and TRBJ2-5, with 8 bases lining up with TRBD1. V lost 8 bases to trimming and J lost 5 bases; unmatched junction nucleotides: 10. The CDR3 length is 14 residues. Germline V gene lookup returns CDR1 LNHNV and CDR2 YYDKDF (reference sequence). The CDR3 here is CATSPGQERETQYF. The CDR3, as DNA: TGTGCCACCTCTCCGGGACAGGAAAGGGAGACCCAGTACTTC.

CDR3 residues: CASSSLTGPPLGLSDTQYF. The CDR3 DNA reads as TGTGCCAGCAGCTCTCTGACAGGACCTCCGCTCGGGCTGTCAGATACGCAGTATTTT. The V and J genes are TRBV13 and TRBJ2-3, with D maybe TRBD1 (6 bases). The CDR3 contains 19 residues. Germline V lookup: CDR1 PRHDT, CDR2 FYEKMQ (reference sequence). V was pared by 4 bases and J by 4 bases, with 27 bases between.

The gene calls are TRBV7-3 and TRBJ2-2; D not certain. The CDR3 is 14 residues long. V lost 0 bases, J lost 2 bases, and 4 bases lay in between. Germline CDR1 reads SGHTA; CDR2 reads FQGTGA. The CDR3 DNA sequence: TGTGCCAGCAGCTTAACTCCAAACACCGGGGAGCTGTTTTTT. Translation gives CASSLTPNTGELFF.

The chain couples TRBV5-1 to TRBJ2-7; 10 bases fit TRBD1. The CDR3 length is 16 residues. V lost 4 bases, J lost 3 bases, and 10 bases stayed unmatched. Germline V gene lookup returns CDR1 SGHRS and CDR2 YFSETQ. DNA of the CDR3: TGCGCCAGCAGCCGGGGGGACAGGGGAATCCTCTACGAGCAGTACTTC. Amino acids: CASSRGDRGILYEQYF.

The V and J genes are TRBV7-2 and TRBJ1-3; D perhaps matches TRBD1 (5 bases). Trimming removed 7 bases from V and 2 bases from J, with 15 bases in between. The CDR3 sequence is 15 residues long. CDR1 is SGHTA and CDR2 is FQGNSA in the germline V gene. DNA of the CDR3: TGTGCCAGCATCCCCGGGGGAAGGGCTGGAAACACCATATATTTT. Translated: CASIPGGRAGNTIYF. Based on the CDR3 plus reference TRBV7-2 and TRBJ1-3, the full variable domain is GAGVSQSPSNKVTEKGKDVELRCDPISGHTALYWYRQSLGQGLEFLIYFQGNSAPDKSGLPSDRFSAERTGGSVSTLTIQRTQQEDSAVYLCASIPGGRAGNTIYFGEGSWLTVV.

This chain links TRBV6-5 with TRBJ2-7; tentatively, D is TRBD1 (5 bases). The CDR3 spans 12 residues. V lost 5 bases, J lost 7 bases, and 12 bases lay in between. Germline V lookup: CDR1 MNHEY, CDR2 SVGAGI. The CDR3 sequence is CASSPQGDEQYF. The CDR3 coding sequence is TGTGCCAGCAGTCCTCAGGGTGATGAGCAGTACTTC.

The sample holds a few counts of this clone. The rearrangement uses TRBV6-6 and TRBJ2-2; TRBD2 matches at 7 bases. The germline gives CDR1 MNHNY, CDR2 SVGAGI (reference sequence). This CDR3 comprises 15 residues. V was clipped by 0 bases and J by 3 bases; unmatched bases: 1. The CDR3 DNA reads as TGTGCCAGCAGTTACTCGGGGGGGGACACCGGGGAGCTGTTTTTT. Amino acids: CASSYSGGDTGELFF.

DNA for the CDR3: TGTGCCAGCAGTGAATACGGCCAAGAGACCCAGTACTTC. Translation: CASSEYGQETQYF. The J gene is TRBJ2-5, the V gene TRBV2; D unclear. The CDR3 totals 13 residues. Trimming removed 2 bases at V and 1 base at J, with 5 bases between. Germline values: CDR1 SNHLY, CDR2 FYNNEI.

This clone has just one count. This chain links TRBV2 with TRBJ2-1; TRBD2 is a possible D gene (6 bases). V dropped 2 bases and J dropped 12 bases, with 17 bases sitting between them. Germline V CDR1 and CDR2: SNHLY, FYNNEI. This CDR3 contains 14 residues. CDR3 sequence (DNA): TGTGCCAGCAGTGAACAGGACTATTCAGGAGGGCAGTTCTTC. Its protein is CASSEQDYSGGQFF.

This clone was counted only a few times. The CDR3: CASSLGRGIGELFF. In DNA, the CDR3 is TGTGCCAGCAGTTTGGGCAGAGGTATCGGGGAGCTGTTTTTT. V and J are TRBV27 and TRBJ2-2; D gene unclear. Germline CDR1 is MNHEY and CDR2 is SMNVEV (reference sequence). This CDR3 spans 14 amino acids. V lost 3 bases and J 7 bases, leaving 12 bases between the germline ends.

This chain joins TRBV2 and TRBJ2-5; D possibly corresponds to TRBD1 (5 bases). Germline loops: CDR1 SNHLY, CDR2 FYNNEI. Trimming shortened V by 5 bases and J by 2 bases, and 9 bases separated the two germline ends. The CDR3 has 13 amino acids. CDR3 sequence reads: CASSPDSQETQYF. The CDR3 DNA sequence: TGTGCCAGCAGTCCCGACAGTCAAGAGACCCAGTACTTC.

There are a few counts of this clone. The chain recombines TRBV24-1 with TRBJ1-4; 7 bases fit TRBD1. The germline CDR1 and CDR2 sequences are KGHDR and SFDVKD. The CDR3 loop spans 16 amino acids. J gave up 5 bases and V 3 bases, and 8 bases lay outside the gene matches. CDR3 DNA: TGTGCCACCAGTGATCCGAGACAGGGAACAAATGAAAAACTGTTTTTT. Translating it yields CATSDPRQGTNEKLFF.

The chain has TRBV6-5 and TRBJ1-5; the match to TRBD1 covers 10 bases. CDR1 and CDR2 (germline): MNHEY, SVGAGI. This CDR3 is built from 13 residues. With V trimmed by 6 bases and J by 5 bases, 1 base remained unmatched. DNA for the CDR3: TGTGCCAGCAGCGGACAGGGGGATCAGCCCCAGCATTTT. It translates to CASSGQGDQPQHF.

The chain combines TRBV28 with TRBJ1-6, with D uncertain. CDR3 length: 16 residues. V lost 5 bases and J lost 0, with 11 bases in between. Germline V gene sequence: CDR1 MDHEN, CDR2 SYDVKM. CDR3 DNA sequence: TGTGCCAGCAGTGTCGCTGGGAGCTCCTATAATTCACCCCTCCACTTT. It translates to CASSVAGSSYNSPLHF.

The CDR3: CASSQVNSPYEQYF. Here the CDR3 DNA reads TGTGCCAGCAGCCAAGTCAACAGCCCCTACGAGCAGTACTTC. The gene calls are TRBV14 and TRBJ2-7, with D uncertain. This CDR3 is built from 14 residues. V lost 1 base to trimming and J lost 2 bases, with 9 bases between them. CDR1 and CDR2 from the germline V gene are SGHDN and FVKESK.

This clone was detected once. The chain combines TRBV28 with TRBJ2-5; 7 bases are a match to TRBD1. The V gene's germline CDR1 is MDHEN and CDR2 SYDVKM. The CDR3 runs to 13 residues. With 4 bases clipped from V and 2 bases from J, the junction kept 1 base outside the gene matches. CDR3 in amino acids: CASSSGQQETQYF. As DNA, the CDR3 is TGTGCCAGCAGTTCGGGACAGCAAGAGACCCAGTACTTC.

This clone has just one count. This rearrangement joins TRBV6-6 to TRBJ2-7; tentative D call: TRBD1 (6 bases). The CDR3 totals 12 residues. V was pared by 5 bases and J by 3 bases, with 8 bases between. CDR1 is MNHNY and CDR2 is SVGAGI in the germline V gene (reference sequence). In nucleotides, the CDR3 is TGTGCCAGCAGTGACAGGCTCTACGAGCAGTACTTC. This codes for CASSDRLYEQYF.

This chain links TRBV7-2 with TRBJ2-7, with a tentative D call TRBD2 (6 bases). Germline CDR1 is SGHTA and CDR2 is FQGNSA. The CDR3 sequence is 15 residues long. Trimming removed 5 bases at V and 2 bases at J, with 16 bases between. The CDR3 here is CASSQAASEAYEQYF. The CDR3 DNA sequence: TGTGCCAGCAGCCAGGCGGCTAGCGAAGCCTACGAGCAGTACTTC.

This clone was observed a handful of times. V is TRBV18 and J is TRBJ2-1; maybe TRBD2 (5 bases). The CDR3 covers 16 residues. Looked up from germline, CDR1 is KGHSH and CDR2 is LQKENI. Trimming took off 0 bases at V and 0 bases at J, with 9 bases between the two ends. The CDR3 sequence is CASSPPTTSSYNEQFF. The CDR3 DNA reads TGTGCCAGCTCACCACCGACTACGAGCTCCTACAATGAGCAGTTCTTC.

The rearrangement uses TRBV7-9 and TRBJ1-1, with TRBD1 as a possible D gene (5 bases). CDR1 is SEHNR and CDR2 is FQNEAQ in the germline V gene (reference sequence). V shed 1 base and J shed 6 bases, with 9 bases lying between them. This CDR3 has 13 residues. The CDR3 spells CASSLVQGPEAFF. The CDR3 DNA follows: TGTGCCAGCAGCTTAGTTCAGGGCCCTGAAGCTTTCTTT.

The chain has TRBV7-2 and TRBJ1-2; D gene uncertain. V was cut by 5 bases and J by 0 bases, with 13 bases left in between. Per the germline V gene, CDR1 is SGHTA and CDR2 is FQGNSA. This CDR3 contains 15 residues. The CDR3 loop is CASSPNFDANYGYTF. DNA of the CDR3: TGTGCCAGCAGCCCCAACTTTGATGCTAACTATGGCTACACCTTC.

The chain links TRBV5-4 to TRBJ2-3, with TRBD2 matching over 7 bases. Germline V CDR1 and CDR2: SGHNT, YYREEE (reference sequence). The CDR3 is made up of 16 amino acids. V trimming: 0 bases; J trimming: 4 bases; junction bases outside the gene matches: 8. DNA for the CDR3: TGTGCCAGCAGCTTGGGAGCGGGATGGCGTGCAGATACGCAGTATTTT. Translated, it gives CASSLGAGWRADTQYF.